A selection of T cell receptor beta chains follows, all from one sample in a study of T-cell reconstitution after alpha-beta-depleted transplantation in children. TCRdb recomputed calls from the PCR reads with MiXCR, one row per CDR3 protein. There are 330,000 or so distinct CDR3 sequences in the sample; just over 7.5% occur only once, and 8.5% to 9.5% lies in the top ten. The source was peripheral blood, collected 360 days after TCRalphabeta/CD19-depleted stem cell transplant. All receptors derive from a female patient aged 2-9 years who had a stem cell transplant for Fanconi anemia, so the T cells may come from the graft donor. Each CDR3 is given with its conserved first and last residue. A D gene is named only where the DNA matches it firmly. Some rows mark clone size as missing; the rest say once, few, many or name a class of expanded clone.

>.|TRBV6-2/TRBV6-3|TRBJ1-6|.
TGTGCCAGCAGTTACGAGGGTTACTCACCCCTCCACTTT
CASSYEGYSPLHF
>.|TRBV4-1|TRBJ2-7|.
TGCGCCAGCAGCCAGGTCGGCTCGGACAGCGGGCAGTACTTC
CASSQVGSDSGQYF
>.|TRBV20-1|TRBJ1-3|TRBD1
TGCAGTGCTAGAGTCGGACAGGTTGATGGAAACACCATATATTTT
CSARVGQVDGNTIYF
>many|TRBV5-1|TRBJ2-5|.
TGCGCCAGCAGCTTGGGAGGGAACGAAGAGACCCAGTACTTC
CASSLGGNEETQYF
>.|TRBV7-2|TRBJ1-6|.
TGTGCCAGCCGCCGCGGCGCGCGGGAGGGTTCCCTCCACTTT
CASRRGAREGSLHF
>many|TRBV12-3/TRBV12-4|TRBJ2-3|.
TGTGCCAGCAGTTTAGGAACAGCTCCTGCTAGCACAGATACGCAGTATTTT
CASSLGTAPASTDTQYF
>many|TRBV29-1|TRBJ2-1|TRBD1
TGCAGCGTTGAACCAGGGGGCTTAGATGAGCAGTTCTTC
CSVEPGGLDEQFF
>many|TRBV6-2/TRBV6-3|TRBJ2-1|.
TGTGCCAGCAGCCAGAGGATAGAGCAGTTCTTC
CASSQRIEQFF
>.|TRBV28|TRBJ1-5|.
TGTACCAGCAGTTTAGTCCGTCAGCCCCAGCATTTT
CTSSLVRQPQHF
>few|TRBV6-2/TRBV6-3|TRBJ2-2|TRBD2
TGTGCCAGCACCCCAGAAGCGGGGATAGGGGAGCTGTTTTTT
CASTPEAGIGELFF
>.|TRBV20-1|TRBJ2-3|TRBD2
TGCAGTGCTAGCTCGGGGGGTTTCCGCGCAGATACGCAGTATTTT
CSASSGGFRADTQYF
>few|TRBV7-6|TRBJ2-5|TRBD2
TGTGCCAGCAGCTTAGGTGCTAGCGGGAAAGAGACCCAGTACTTC
CASSLGASGKETQYF